Listed here are 4 T cell receptor beta chains from one sample, sequenced in a study of identical twins. TCRdb used MiXCR to reprocess the 5' RACE reads, holding one entry per CDR3 protein. The table records under 450,000 distinct CDR3 sequences, around 18% of them present only once. Sequenced sample: naive T cells sorted from blood. These receptor sequences come from a man aged 45-60 years in good health.

The V and J genes are TRBV3-1 and TRBJ2-5; TRBD2 matches at 8 bases. V shed 1 base, J shed 2 bases, and the junction held 6 bases outside the gene matches. The CDR3 is made up of 16 amino acids. Germline V gene data show CDR1 as LGHDT and CDR2 as YNNKEL (reference sequence). The chain's CDR3 is CASSQGAAGVQETQYF. The DNA of the CDR3 is TGTGCCAGCAGCCAAGGGGCAGCGGGAGTACAAGAGACCCAGTACTTC.

The chain recombines TRBV11-2 with TRBJ2-7; tentative D call: TRBD1 (6 bases). This CDR3 is built from 20 residues. The V gene lost 1 base and the J gene lost 2 bases, with 27 bases spanning the gap. Germline V gives CDR1 SGHAT, CDR2 FQNNGV. CDR3 residues: CASSLGVLGARDPRPYEQYF. Written as DNA, the CDR3 is TGTGCCAGCAGCTTAGGGGTGCTGGGGGCTAGAGATCCTCGGCCCTACGAGCAGTACTTC.

This clonotype was detected only a few times. V and J are TRBV29-1 and TRBJ2-7, with 15 bases fitting TRBD2. CDR1 and CDR2 from the germline V gene are SQVTM and ANQGSEA. V trimming: 7 bases; J trimming: 4 bases; junction bases outside the gene matches: 11. The CDR3 extends over 16 amino acids. The CDR3 region is CSAITPGLAGGYEQYF. DNA for the CDR3: TGCAGCGCGATTACACCGGGACTAGCGGGGGGATACGAGCAGTACTTC.

The rearrangement links TRBV29-1 to TRBJ2-2, with a weak D call TRBD2 (5 bases). This CDR3 is 13 amino acids long. Germline CDR1 is SQVTM and CDR2 is ANQGSEA. V was clipped by 4 bases and J by 4 bases, with 10 bases between them. The CDR3 sequence: CSVVGRVTGELFF. CDR3 bases: TGCAGCGTTGTAGGGCGGGTCACCGGGGAGCTGTTTTTT.